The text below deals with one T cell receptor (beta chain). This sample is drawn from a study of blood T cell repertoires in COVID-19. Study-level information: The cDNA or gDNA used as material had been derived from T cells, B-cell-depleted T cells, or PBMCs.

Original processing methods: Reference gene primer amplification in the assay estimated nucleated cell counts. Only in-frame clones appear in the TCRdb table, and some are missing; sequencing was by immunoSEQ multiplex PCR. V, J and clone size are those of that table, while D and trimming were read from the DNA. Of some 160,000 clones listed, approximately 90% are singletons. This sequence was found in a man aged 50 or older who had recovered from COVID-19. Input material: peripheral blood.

The CDR3 region is CSVEDAAGGYEQYF. The CDR3 DNA reads TGCAGCGTTGAAGATGCGGCAGGGGGCTACGAGCAGTACTTC. The chain joins TRBV29-1 to TRBJ2-7; 7 nucleotides match TRBD1. CDR1 is SQVTM and CDR2 is ANQGSEA in the germline V gene. J lost 3 bases, V lost 0 bases, and 5 bases had no gene match. The length of the CDR3 is 14 residues.